These 29 T cell receptor beta chains share one sample of origin, sequenced in a study of blood T cells in healthy people across ages. The authors ran a second PCR of 7 to 11 cycles using a sample-barcoded 5' primer and a J-beta primer mix. In TCRdb, the 5' RACE reads were re-called with MiXCR into one record per CDR3 protein. The data contain around 1,500,000 distinct CDR3 sequences, around two fifths of them singletons. Sequenced sample: blood. Receptors were obtained from a woman between 18 and 30 years old in good health.

DNA for the CDR3: TGCAGTGCTAGGGGACTAGCGGGAGGGAACACCGGGGAGCTGTTTTTT. Its translation: CSARGLAGGNTGELFF. V and J are TRBV20-1 and TRBJ2-2, with TRBD2 matching over 15 bases. The germline V gene has CDR1 DFQATT and CDR2 SNEGSKA (reference sequence). With 3 bases clipped from V and 1 base from J, the junction kept 0 bases outside the gene matches. The CDR3 is 16 residues long.

Ten or more counts support this clonotype. The chain couples TRBV10-3 to TRBJ2-3; tentative D call: TRBD2 (6 bases). V was shortened by 6 bases and J by 2 bases, with 15 bases between the two germline ends. The length of the CDR3 is 15 residues. The germline V gene encodes CDR1 ENHRY and CDR2 SYGVKD. CDR3 sequence (DNA): TGTGCCATCAGGCCGGGACTTTCCAACACAGATACGCAGTATTTT. As protein: CAIRPGLSNTDTQYF.

This clonotype was seen only once. The chain is built from TRBV18 and TRBJ1-3, with D possibly matching TRBD1 (5 bases). This CDR3 spans 15 amino acids. The germline V gene has CDR1 KGHSH and CDR2 LQKENI. Trimming cost V 3 bases and J 2 bases, with 11 bases left between them. The CDR3 loop is CASSPGGAAGNTIYF. The CDR3 bases are TGTGCCAGCTCACCCGGAGGGGCTGCTGGAAACACCATATATTTT. The variable domain in full, with the rest retrieved from reference TRBV18 and TRBJ1-3, is NAGVMQNPRHLVRRRGQEARLRCSPMKGHSHVYWYRQLPEEGLKFMVYLQKENIIDESGMPKERFSAEFPKEGPSILRIQQVVRGDSAAYFCASSPGGAAGNTIYFGEGSWLTVV.

This chain uses TRBV6-5 with TRBJ2-1, with TRBD2 matching 12 bases. Near its end, the DNA agrees better with TRBJ2-7, so the J call may be wrong. The CDR3 length is 16 residues. CDR1 MNHEY and CDR2 SVGAGI come from the germline V gene. The CDR3 region is CASSYPPSGGACEQYF. The DNA of the CDR3 is TGTGCCAGCAGTTACCCGCCTAGCGGGGGGGCCTGCGAGCAGTACTTC.

The chain links TRBV28 to TRBJ1-5; 10 bases match TRBD1. Germline V CDR1 and CDR2: MDHEN, SYDVKM. The CDR3 consists of 15 residues. J was trimmed by 4 bases and V by 7 bases; bases with no gene match: 7. The CDR3 sequence is CASTKRTGGNQPQHF. In DNA form, the CDR3 reads TGTGCCAGCACCAAACGGACAGGGGGGAATCAGCCCCAGCATTTT.

This chain joins TRBV20-1 and TRBJ1-5, with D unresolved. This CDR3 has 15 residues. Trimming left V 3 bases short and J 2 bases short, with 14 bases between. From germline, CDR1 is DFQATT and CDR2 SNEGSKA (reference sequence). The CDR3 bases are TGCAGTGCTAGCGGCTTAAGGTCGGGCAATCAGCCCCAGCATTTT. The encoded protein is CSASGLRSGNQPQHF.

In DNA form, the CDR3 reads TGTGCCAGCAGTGAGCAGTTGGAGGGGGCTTATCTCGAACCCTATGGCTACACCTTC. Residues: CASSEQLEGAYLEPYGYTF. The V gene is TRBV6-1, the J gene TRBJ1-2; 7 bases fit TRBD1. V gave up 3 bases and J gave up 4 bases; unmatched junction bases: 20. CDR3 length: 19 amino acids. Germline V gene data show CDR1 as MNHNS and CDR2 as SASEGT.

This clonotype was picked up a small number of times. The rearrangement joins TRBV7-9 to TRBJ2-7; D is unresolved. Germline V gene data show CDR1 as SEHNR and CDR2 as FQNEAQ (reference sequence). V was clipped by 1 base and J by 3 bases, with 10 bases between them. CDR3 length equals 14 residues. The CDR3 DNA follows: TGTGCCAGCAGCTTAGTTGACGGGCTCTACGAGCAGTACTTC. Its protein is CASSLVDGLYEQYF.

This clonotype has a handful of counts. The V and J genes are TRBV24-1 and TRBJ2-7, with D possibly matching TRBD2 (6 bases). The CDR3 has 13 amino acids. Deletions cut 8 bases from V and 8 bases from J, with 18 bases between. CDR1 and CDR2 from the germline V gene are KGHDR and SFDVKD. The CDR3: CATNYPGVRKQYF. Written as DNA, the CDR3 is TGTGCCACCAATTACCCGGGAGTGAGGAAGCAGTACTTC.

The chain uses TRBV6-2 or TRBV6-3 and TRBJ1-5; maybe TRBD1 (5 bases). Germline assignment: CDR1 MNHEY and CDR2 SVGEGT. This CDR3 contains 16 residues. Trimming left V 0 bases short and J 1 base short, with 10 bases between. CDR3 DNA sequence: TGTGCCAGCAGTTACTCGGGGGGGACGAGCAATCAGCCCCAGCATTTT. It codes for CASSYSGGTSNQPQHF.

The chain's CDR3 is CSALGAGGGTDTQYF. CDR3 nucleotide sequence: TGCAGTGCCCTCGGCGCGGGAGGGGGCACAGATACGCAGTATTTT. This sequence joins TRBV20-1 and TRBJ2-3, with 9 bases matching TRBD2. The junction had 8 bases not matched to a gene; V was cut back by 6 bases and J by 1 base. This CDR3 spans 15 amino acids. Germline-derived CDR1 and CDR2 are DFQATT and SNEGSKA (reference sequence).

The gene calls are TRBV6-5 and TRBJ2-5; unclear D gene. V shed 2 bases and J shed 9 bases, with 10 bases lying between them. There are 12 residues in the CDR3. In germline, CDR1 is MNHEY, CDR2 SVGAGI. The CDR3 DNA follows: TGTGCCAGCAGTTACCCGCCCGGGCCCCAGTACTTC. Amino acids: CASSYPPGPQYF.

This clonotype showed up just a few times. This rearrangement joins TRBV6-5 to TRBJ1-2, with D possibly being TRBD1 (6 bases). The V gene lost 6 bases and the J gene lost 4 bases, with 15 bases spanning the gap. Germline V gene sequence: CDR1 MNHEY, CDR2 SVGAGI. CDR3 size: 14 residues. This CDR3 is CASSRGQRLYGYTF. The CDR3 DNA follows: TGTGCCAGCAGCCGAGGACAGCGGCTCTATGGCTACACCTTC.

The chain has TRBV7-8 and TRBJ1-1; 7 nucleotides match TRBD1. Trimming took 3 bases from V and 1 from J; bases not matched to a gene: 11. Germline-derived CDR1 and CDR2 are SGHVS and FQNEAQ. The CDR3 has 17 amino acids. Here the CDR3 DNA reads TGTGCCAGCAGCTTTGACAGGGACGGAACGGCGAACACTGAAGCTTTCTTT. This encodes CASSFDRDGTANTEAFF. Filled out from reference TRBV7-8 and TRBJ1-1, the complete variable domain reads GAGVSQSPRYKVAKRGQDVALRCDPISGHVSLFWYQQALGQGPEFLTYFQNEAQLDKSGLPSDRFFAERPEGSVSTLKIQRTQQEDSAVYLCASSFDRDGTANTEAFFGQGTRLTVV.

The chain combines TRBV20-1 with TRBJ2-1; D is perhaps TRBD1 or TRBD2 (6 bases each). V shed 0 bases and J shed 0 bases, with 15 bases lying between them. The CDR3 contains 17 residues. Per germline, CDR1 DFQATT and CDR2 SNEGSKA (reference sequence). CDR3 protein: CSARDRRGQTSYNEQFF. The CDR3 DNA reads TGCAGTGCTAGAGATCGCCGGGGGCAGACCTCCTACAATGAGCAGTTCTTC.

In this sample, this clonotype turned up a few times. V and J are TRBV5-1 and TRBJ1-2, with 7 bases matching TRBD1. V dropped 4 bases and J dropped 4; count of bases not matched to a gene: 7. Germline lookup yields CDR1 SGHRS and CDR2 YFSETQ. The CDR3 spans 14 residues. CDR3 DNA sequence: TGCGCCAGCAGCCCGCCCCGGGACAGCTATGGCTACACCTTC. This encodes CASSPPRDSYGYTF.

This clonotype showed up just a few times. The rearrangement uses TRBV4-2 and TRBJ2-2; 9 bases align to TRBD1. Germline CDR1 LGHNA, CDR2 YNFKEQ. J gave up 2 bases and V 2 bases, and 6 bases lay outside the gene matches. The CDR3 has 17 residues. For the CDR3, the DNA is TGTGCCAGCAGCCAACTTACAGGGGGCTTAAACACCGGGGAGCTGTTTTTT. Its protein is CASSQLTGGLNTGELFF.

This clonotype was recorded a few times. The V gene is TRBV20-1, the J gene TRBJ1-5; TRBD1 is a possible D gene (5 bases). Trimming took 0 bases from V and 7 from J, leaving 13 bases between them. CDR3 length: 14 amino acids. Germline V gene data show CDR1 as DFQATT and CDR2 as SNEGSKA (reference sequence). As DNA, the CDR3 is TGCAGTGCTAGAGACGTTGGGGGTGCCCAGCCCCAGCATTTT. It yields the protein CSARDVGGAQPQHF.

The chain combines TRBV3-1 with TRBJ2-6; a weak D match, TRBD2 (6 bases). CDR3 length: 16 amino acids. Trimming took 0 bases from V and 2 from J, leaving 8 bases between them. CDR1 and CDR2 (germline): LGHDT, YNNKEL (reference sequence). The CDR3 DNA follows: TGTGCCAGCAGCCAAGAGTGGGGGGCTGGGGCCAACGTCCTGACTTTC. Encoded protein: CASSQEWGAGANVLTF.

In regard to this clonotype: This may stem from a read error, because a much larger clone lies one nucleotide away. This rearrangement joins TRBV10-3 to TRBJ2-1; 7 bases match TRBD2. The assigned J gene may be wrong: the sequence end matches TRBJ2-7 better. From germline, CDR1 is ENHRY and CDR2 SYGVKD. The CDR3 is 14 residues long. The CDR3 region has the DNA TGTGCCATCATGGGGGGGGACTATTACAATGAGCAGTACTTC. Protein sequence: CAIMGGDYYNEQYF.

The CDR3 DNA reads as TGTGCCAGCAGCCGCCGGGACAGGGCAGATACGCAGTATTTT. Its translation: CASSRRDRADTQYF. The chain couples TRBV11-2 to TRBJ2-3; 9 bases are a match to TRBD1. V lost 5 bases and J lost 4; bases outside the gene matches: 4. The germline V gene encodes CDR1 SGHAT and CDR2 FQNNGV. The CDR3 runs 14 residues.

The rearrangement uses TRBV21-1 and TRBJ1-5; the table's D call of TRBD1 was not tested on the DNA. TRBV21-1 is marked as a pseudogene. CDR3 length: 17 residues. The CDR3 sequence is CARKPPGLTNPNQPQHF. CDR3 nucleotides: TGTGCCAGAAAGCCGCCTGGGTTGACCAACCCAAATCAGCCCCAGCATTTT.

In this sample, this clonotype turned up a few times. This chain joins TRBV7-2 and TRBJ1-2, with D tentatively TRBD1 (6 bases). CDR3 length equals 14 residues. Germline CDR1 reads SGHTA; CDR2 reads FQGNSA. Deletions cut 5 bases from V and 3 bases from J, with 13 bases between. The CDR3 sequence: CASSDKPGDYGYTF. CDR3 DNA sequence: TGTGCCAGCAGCGACAAACCAGGGGACTATGGCTACACCTTC.

This clonotype was observed a single time. For the CDR3, the DNA is TGCGCCAGCAGCCAAGATCGAGGGACTAGCGCTAGCCCCTACGAGCAGTACTTC. As protein: CASSQDRGTSASPYEQYF. This chain joins TRBV4-1 and TRBJ2-7, with 10 bases that match TRBD2. The V and J ends lost 0 bases and 2 bases, in that order; junction bases with no gene match: 10. The CDR3 is 18 residues long. Germline assignment: CDR1 MGHRA and CDR2 YSYEKL.

Regarding this clonotype: The junction shows a germline mismatch at one end, possibly a read error. This sequence joins TRBV7-2 and TRBJ2-2; no firm D call. The CDR3 spans 15 residues. CDR1 is SGHTA and CDR2 is FQGNSA in the germline V gene. Here the CDR3 reads CASSLGQRSTEELFF. Here the CDR3 DNA reads TGTGCCAGCAGCTTAGGGCAGCGATCCACCGAGGAGCTGTTTTTT.

This clonotype was observed a few times. V is TRBV5-1 and J is TRBJ1-2, with 10 bases identical to TRBD1. Germline V lookup: CDR1 SGHRS, CDR2 YFSETQ. With 1 base clipped from V and 3 bases from J, the junction kept 12 bases outside the gene matches. CDR3 length equals 18 residues. CDR3 DNA sequence: TGCGCCAGCAGCTTGTGGACAGGGGGGTTTTCTGCTGACTATGGCTACACCTTC. It is translated as CASSLWTGGFSADYGYTF.

The CDR3 loop reads CAINGLAGSGDTQYF. DNA for the CDR3: TGTGCCATCAACGGACTAGCGGGGTCAGGAGATACGCAGTATTTT. The chain joins TRBV10-3 to TRBJ2-3; TRBD2 matches 12 bases. After removal of 7 bases from V and 5 bases from J, the junction contained 7 bases not matched to a gene. Germline CDR1 is ENHRY and CDR2 is SYGVKD. The CDR3 contains 15 residues.

This clonotype was detected only a few times. A much larger clonotype is one base distant, so this may be a read error. This chain links TRBV27 with TRBJ2-2; D is undetermined. Trimming stripped 8 bases from V and 0 bases from J, with 4 bases between. The CDR3 is 12 residues long. Germline CDR1 MNHEY, CDR2 SMNVEV (reference sequence). In nucleotides, the CDR3 is TGTGCCAGCGGCCCGAACACCGGGGAGCTGTTTTTT. This encodes CASGPNTGELFF.

Only one count was recorded for this clonotype. V gene TRBV28 combines with J gene TRBJ1-5; D perhaps matches TRBD1 (6 bases). With 6 bases removed from V and 6 bases from J, the gap between germline ends came to 9 bases. CDR1 is MDHEN and CDR2 is SYDVKM in the germline V gene. This CDR3 is 12 amino acids long. The CDR3 coding sequence is TGTGCCAGCAGAACAGGGAGTCAGCCCCAGCATTTT. It codes for CASRTGSQPQHF.